The sample holds many counts of the clone carrying this TCR beta chain. The CDR3 regions of TCR beta were amplified from RNA transcripts. HTBI primers drove first-round RT-PCR of the TCR CDR3. MiXCR was run by TCRdb on the multiplex PCR reads, yielding one entry per CDR3 protein. The sample has approximately 690,000 distinct CDR3 sequences; about 14% are singletons. This entry belongs to a study of T cells in Graves' hyperthyroidism and ophthalmopathy. Looked up from germline, CDR1 is DFQATT and CDR2 is SNEGSKA (reference sequence). J was trimmed by 2 bases and V by 0 bases; bases with no gene match: 10. The CDR3 loop spans 16 amino acids.

The chain couples TRBV20-1 to TRBJ2-7; 7 bases line up with TRBD1. The receptor's source is a woman in her fifties or sixties with Graves' ophthalmopathy. The material sequenced was blood. CDR3 sequence reads: CSARDTTGTETYEQYF. The DNA of the CDR3 is TGCAGTGCTAGAGACACAACCGGGACAGAGACCTACGAGCAGTACTTC.